These 6 T cell receptor beta chains came from one sample sequenced in a study of T-cell memory formation after mild COVID-19. One entry per CDR3 protein results from TCRdb running MiXCR on the 5' RACE reads. The data contain under 450,000 distinct CDR3 sequences, about a quarter of them singletons. Sequencing input: PBMCs or a T cell subset sorted from them (not recorded which). These receptors were collected from an adult woman who had mild COVID-19 (a few samples of this study predate the infection). Cell type and time point are not known.

Of note for this clonotype: A junction end diverges from the germline sequence, so it may reflect a read error. The chain is built from TRBV5-8 and TRBJ1-1; D possibly corresponds to TRBD1 (5 bases). CDR1 is SGHTS, CDR2 YDEGEE, per germline. The CDR3 is 11 amino acids. The CDR3 loop is CASIRGPRPFF. The CDR3 coding sequence is TGTGCCAGCATTCGGGGCCCTCGACCCTTTTTT.

This clonotype has just a few counts. The rearrangement links TRBV6-2 or TRBV6-3 to TRBJ1-5; no firm D call. The V end was cut by 0 bases, the J end by 4 bases, with 10 bases between. This CDR3 region has 15 residues. Germline V gene lookup returns CDR1 MNHEY and CDR2 SVGEGT. The DNA of the CDR3 is TGTGCCAGCAGTTACTCGAGCGGTTTTAATCAGCCCCAGCATTTT. Translated: CASSYSSGFNQPQHF.

This clonotype has more than one count but fewer than ten. This chain joins TRBV12-3 or TRBV12-4 and TRBJ2-2, with D unresolved. This CDR3 is 14 amino acids long. V was shortened by 1 base and J by 5 bases, with 8 bases between the two germline ends. CDR3 amino acids: CASSLDPATGELFF. CDR3 DNA sequence: TGTGCCAGCAGTTTAGACCCAGCAACCGGGGAGCTGTTTTTT.

This clonotype was seen only a few times. The V and J genes are TRBV20-1 and TRBJ2-1, with 12 bases that match TRBD2. CDR3 length: 15 residues. The J segment lost 4 bases and the V segment lost 1 base, leaving 2 bases of the junction unmatched. Germline CDR1 is DFQATT and CDR2 is SNEGSKA (reference sequence). The CDR3 here is CSARALAGGYNEQFF. The CDR3 DNA is TGCAGTGCTAGAGCCCTAGCGGGAGGGTACAATGAGCAGTTCTTC.

This clonotype was seen only once. The V and J genes are TRBV6-1 and TRBJ2-5, with 7 bases fitting TRBD2. CDR3 length: 16 amino acids. V lost 2 bases and J lost 5; bases outside the gene matches: 11. The germline V gene encodes CDR1 MNHNS and CDR2 SASEGT. CDR3 sequence reads: CASSEWVLAARETQYF. The CDR3 nucleotides are TGTGCCAGCAGTGAATGGGTGCTAGCGGCCAGGGAGACCCAGTACTTC.

This chain links TRBV5-5 with TRBJ2-1; 10 bases align to TRBD2. Germline V lookup: CDR1 SGHKS, CDR2 YYEKEE (reference sequence). The CDR3 covers 13 residues. The V segment lost 7 bases and the J segment 5 bases; nucleotides outside the gene matches: 3. CDR3 protein: CASRTSGDNEQFF. The CDR3, as DNA: TGTGCCAGCCGCACTAGCGGGGACAATGAGCAGTTCTTC. Full variable domain (rest looked up from reference TRBV5-5 and TRBJ2-1): DAGVTQSPTHLIKTRGQQVTLRCSPISGHKSVSWYQQVLGQGPQFIFQYYEKEERGRGNFPDRFSARQFPNYSSELNVNALLLGDSALYLCASRTSGDNEQFFGPGTRLTVL.